This TCR beta chain was sequenced in a study of blood T cell repertoires in COVID-19. The ends were cut back, 6 bases at V and 1 base at J, with 6 bases in the middle. Germline CDR1 reads DFQATT; CDR2 reads SNEGSKA (reference sequence). The CDR3 loop spans 11 amino acids. The assay was immunoSEQ multiplex PCR, and TCRdb's table has in-frame clones only and misses some. The sample contains about 110,000 clones, less than 85% of which appear only once. Concerning this clone itself: Other DNA sequences in this sample translate to the same CDR3.

This chain joins TRBV20-1 and TRBJ1-1; TRBD1 might be the D (5 bases). The sequence derives from a human donor in a cohort sampled during active or convalescent COVID-19. The sequenced sample consisted of peripheral blood. CDR3 sequence reads: CSAQGNTEAFF. The CDR3 DNA reads as TGCAGTGCCCAGGGGAACACTGAAGCTTTCTTT.